Given below is one TCR beta chain in context. Its antigen is undetermined. V dropped 0 bases and J dropped 3; count of bases not matched to a gene: 1. CDR3 length: 14 amino acids. The germline gives CDR1 SGHRS, CDR2 YFSETQ. Unrecorded immune exposure was likely among donors, who were nominally healthy when sampled. The data were taken from a study of cytomegalovirus exposure and HLA in healthy donors. 13 Jbeta primers and 60 Vbeta primers were used for the PCR. TCRdb's table, derived via immunoSEQ multiplex PCR, lists solely in-frame clones and lacks some. Of about 200,000 clones in the sample, 79% were seen once. Study-wide results and limits: From TCR beta sequences, most subjects' HLA-A and HLA-B alleles were reportedly predicted accurately. Rarity held for most TCR sequences, but there were some public TCRs that occurred in many donors. Later genetic work tied a missense DCLRE1C variant to beta-chain V and J trimming.

Sample: PBMCs. The chain is built from TRBV5-1 and TRBJ2-7, with TRBD2 matching 9 bases. This TCR was sampled from a girl aged 5-17 years in good health and CMV-seropositive. In DNA, the CDR3 is TGCGCCAGCAGCTTGGGTAGCGGGGGCTACGAGCAGTACTTC. Amino acid sequence: CASSLGSGGYEQYF.